This entry lists 5 T cell receptor beta chains sequenced from one sample in a study of T cell changes during pregnancy in multiple sclerosis (dated by TCRdb to between 2019 and 2020). The library was built by means of the immunoSEQ multiplex PCR assay. TCRdb provides this immuneACCESS table in a form limited to in-frame rearrangements. Some clones are lacking; in checked studies, under half of them reflect an unresolved V gene, and why the rest are absent is not known. The table for this sample lists around 95,000 clones; 80% to 95% of them were counted only once. The ten biggest clones cover 1.9% of the sample. The starting material was peripheral blood, obtained after pregnancy. The receptors here all came from a female donor with multiple sclerosis, enrolled in a pregnancy study.

The rearrangement links TRBV9 to TRBJ2-2; 10 bases align to TRBD2. This CDR3 comprises 16 residues. With 2 bases clipped from V and 1 base from J, the junction kept 2 bases outside the gene matches. Germline CDR1 is SGDLS and CDR2 is YYNGEE. This chain's CDR3 is CASSVLAGENTGELFF. The DNA of the CDR3 is TGTGCCAGCAGCGTTCTAGCGGGGGAGAACACCGGGGAGCTGTTTTTT.

This sequence joins TRBV2 and TRBJ1-2; unclear D gene. V was pared by 7 bases and J by 10 bases, with 16 bases between. This CDR3 region has 12 residues. CDR1 is SNHLY and CDR2 is FYNNEI in the germline V gene. The chain's CDR3 is CASTSTREFYTF. CDR3 sequence (DNA): TGTGCCAGCACTTCTACGCGGGAATTCTACACCTTC.

The chain uses TRBV25-1 and TRBJ1-2; D remains ambiguous. The CDR3 covers 13 residues. Germline lookup yields CDR1 MGHDK and CDR2 SYGVNS. Trimming took 2 bases from V and 7 from J, leaving 11 bases between them. CDR3 in amino acids: CASSEPAFSGYTF. In DNA, the CDR3 is TGTGCCAGCAGTGAACCCGCCTTCAGTGGCTACACCTTC.

The chain is built from TRBV29-1 and TRBJ2-7; TRBD1 matches 7 bases. The CDR3 is 14 residues long. CDR1 and CDR2 from the germline V gene are SQVTM and ANQGSEA. Losses at the gene ends were 5 bases for V and 10 bases for J; bases not matched to a gene: 17. The DNA of the CDR3 is TGCAGCGTTCGAAGTTTAACAGGGCAGGGGGAACAGTACTTC. It codes for CSVRSLTGQGEQYF.

V gene TRBV5-5 combines with J gene TRBJ2-1; a weak D match, TRBD2 (5 bases). Germline V gene data show CDR1 as SGHKS and CDR2 as YYEKEE (reference sequence). The CDR3 loop spans 15 amino acids. Trimming shortened V by 0 bases and J by 0 bases, and 7 bases separated the two germline ends. CDR3 protein: CASSLGLSSYNEQFF. As DNA, the CDR3 is TGTGCCAGCAGCTTGGGACTAAGCTCCTACAATGAGCAGTTCTTC.